Presented here are 10 T cell receptor beta chains from one specimen sequenced in a study of shared clonotypes between healthy human individuals. Data came from immunoSEQ multiplex PCR; TCRdb stores just in-frame clones and leaves some out. The repertoire holds about 2.4 million clones, with 80% to 95% as singletons. The sequenced sample was naive CD4+ T cells from PBMCs. This sample's subset: CD45RA+ positively selected. The receptors come from a man between 18 and 35 years old in good health. Some clones in this sample may be carry-over from other donors' samples.

The V call is TRBV2, the J call TRBJ1-5; TRBD1 aligns across 8 bases. V shed 7 bases, J shed 1 base, and the junction held 9 bases outside the gene matches. Germline loops: CDR1 SNHLY, CDR2 FYNNEI. The CDR3 sequence is 16 residues long. The CDR3 loop reads CASMTDRESSNQPQHF. The CDR3 nucleotides read TGTGCCAGCATGACGGACAGGGAATCAAGCAATCAGCCCCAGCATTTT.

This rearrangement joins TRBV5-6 to TRBJ2-7; 10 bases match TRBD2. With 4 bases clipped from V and 2 bases from J, the junction kept 3 bases outside the gene matches. Germline V lookup: CDR1 SGHDT, CDR2 YYEEEE. The CDR3 is 14 amino acids. This chain's CDR3 is CASSHLAGAYEQYF. DNA for the CDR3: TGTGCCAGCAGCCATCTAGCGGGGGCCTACGAGCAGTACTTC.

The chain combines TRBV7-9 with TRBJ2-2, with D unresolved. CDR1 and CDR2 (germline): SEHNR, FQNEAQ (reference sequence). Trimming removed 1 base from V and 5 bases from J, with 8 bases in between. This CDR3 is 14 amino acids long. This CDR3 reads CASSLDGATGELFF. CDR3 bases: TGTGCCAGCAGCTTAGATGGAGCGACCGGGGAGCTGTTTTTT.

This chain joins TRBV10-3 and TRBJ1-1, with D uncertain. CDR3 length: 15 residues. Germline CDR1 and CDR2: ENHRY and SYGVKD. The V end lost 6 bases, the J end lost 2 bases, and 16 bases lay between the germline ends. CDR3 in amino acids: CAIRRRNSDNTEAFF. The DNA of the CDR3 is TGTGCCATCAGAAGACGTAACAGCGATAACACTGAAGCTTTCTTT.

The V and J genes are TRBV5-4 and TRBJ1-2; no clear D gene. CDR1 and CDR2 from the germline V gene are SGHNT and YYREEE (reference sequence). The CDR3 contains 15 residues. V lost 0 bases and J lost 4, with 13 bases in between. The DNA for the CDR3 is TGTGCCAGCAGCTTGGCCGCCAGAGTGGTCTATGGCTACACCTTC. Protein: CASSLAARVVYGYTF. The full variable domain, rest sourced from reference TRBV5-4 and TRBJ1-2, is ETGVTQSPTHLIKTRGQQVTLRCSSQSGHNTVSWYQQALGQGPQFIFQYYREEENGRGNFPPRFSGLQFPNYSSELNVNALELDDSALYLCASSLAARVVYGYTFGSGTRLTVV.

This chain joins TRBV10-1 and TRBJ1-1, with 11 bases aligning to TRBD1. The CDR3 consists of 20 residues. J was trimmed by 0 bases and V by 3 bases; bases with no gene match: 15. Germline V gives CDR1 WNHNN, CDR2 SYGVQD (reference sequence). CDR3 sequence: CASSDPRYGQGAYMNTEAFF. The CDR3 nucleotides are TGCGCCAGCAGTGACCCGCGCTATGGACAGGGGGCTTACATGAACACTGAAGCTTTCTTT.

Concerning this clone: Other DNA sequences within the sample encode an identical CDR3. The chain employs TRBV18 and TRBJ2-1; TRBD2 agrees at 10 bases. CDR3 length equals 13 residues. V dropped 5 bases and J dropped 7; count of bases not matched to a gene: 2. CDR1 is KGHSH, CDR2 LQKENI, per germline. The CDR3 nucleotides read TGTGCCAGCTCAACGGGACTAGCGAATGAGCAGTTCTTC. Amino acid sequence: CASSTGLANEQFF.

The chain employs TRBV19 and TRBJ2-6; possible D gene TRBD1, 6 bases. Germline CDR1 reads LNHDA; CDR2 reads SQIVND (reference sequence). The CDR3 totals 16 residues. V shed 7 bases and J shed 0 bases, with 13 bases lying between them. The CDR3 DNA reads as TGTGCCAGTACTGGACAGCCCAGCTCTGGGGCCAACGTCCTGACTTTC. Amino acid sequence: CASTGQPSSGANVLTF.

The gene calls are TRBV10-3 and TRBJ1-2; 10 bases line up with TRBD1. Germline CDR1 ENHRY, CDR2 SYGVKD. V lost 4 bases and J lost 4; bases outside the gene matches: 6. The CDR3 extends over 15 amino acids. The CDR3 sequence: CAISVGTGEAYGYTF. CDR3 nucleotide sequence: TGTGCCATCAGTGTTGGGACAGGGGAAGCCTATGGCTACACCTTC.

The CDR3 DNA is TGTGCCAGCAGCTGGGGGACTAGCGGACAAGAGACCCAGTACTTC. This encodes CASSWGTSGQETQYF. The rearrangement uses TRBV7-3 and TRBJ2-5, with 11 bases aligning to TRBD2. Germline values: CDR1 SGHTA, CDR2 FQGTGA. The CDR3 is 15 amino acids. V was pared by 4 bases and J by 2 bases, with 3 bases of the junction left unmatched.